The 21 T cell receptor beta chains presented below share a single source sample, sequenced in a study of T cell changes during pregnancy in multiple sclerosis. Some clones are missing from TCRdb's copy, which holds only in-frame ones; the method was immunoSEQ multiplex PCR. Of fewer than 40,000 clones in the sample, 80% to 90% were seen once. The sequenced sample was CD8+ T cells from peripheral blood mononuclear cells, obtained in the first trimester of pregnancy. All receptors come from a female donor with multiple sclerosis, enrolled in a pregnancy study.

V usage is TRBV28 and J usage is TRBJ2-1, with 11 bases fitting TRBD2. V trimming: 5 bases; J trimming: 0 bases; junction bases outside the gene matches: 9. CDR3 length: 18 residues. Germline lookup yields CDR1 MDHEN and CDR2 SYDVKM. This CDR3 reads CASSPIAGGPDSYNEQFF. CDR3 DNA sequence: TGTGCCAGCAGTCCGATAGCGGGAGGGCCGGACTCCTACAATGAGCAGTTCTTC. Complete variable domain (other parts from reference TRBV28 and TRBJ2-1): DVKVTQSSRYLVKRTGEKVFLECVQDMDHENMFWYRQDPGLGLRLIYFSYDVKMKEKGDIPEGYSVSREKKERFSLILESASTNQTSMYLCASSPIAGGPDSYNEQFFGPGTRLTVL.

J is TRBJ2-4 and V is TRBV14, with a tentative D call TRBD2 (5 bases). The CDR3 is 13 amino acids. Germline CDR1 is SGHDN and CDR2 is FVKESK. The V and J ends lost 4 bases and 6 bases respectively, with 10 bases between them. This chain's CDR3 is CASSPGGVNIQYF. DNA for the CDR3: TGTGCCAGCAGCCCCGGAGGAGTAAACATTCAGTACTTC.

V and J are TRBV29-1 and TRBJ1-1, with TRBD1 identical over 7 bases. Per the germline V gene, CDR1 is SQVTM and CDR2 is ANQGSEA. The ends lost 6 bases at V and 0 bases at J; junction bases unmatched: 7. This CDR3 is 14 amino acids long. Written as DNA, the CDR3 is TGCAGCGTATTGGGACAGCCGATGAACACTGAAGCTTTCTTT. Translating gives CSVLGQPMNTEAFF.

The chain links TRBV28 to TRBJ2-3, with D unresolved. The CDR3 is 12 amino acids. V lost 6 bases to trimming and J lost 0 bases, with 4 bases between them. Looked up from germline, CDR1 is MDHEN and CDR2 is SYDVKM. The CDR3 nucleotides are TGTGCCAGCAGCCTTAGCACAGATACGCAGTATTTT. Protein product: CASSLSTDTQYF.

This sequence joins TRBV28 and TRBJ1-5, with 7 bases fitting TRBD1. Trimming took 7 bases from V and 4 from J; bases not matched to a gene: 4. The CDR3 extends over 13 amino acids. Germline CDR1 is MDHEN and CDR2 is SYDVKM. As DNA, the CDR3 is TGTGCCAGCACAGGGACAGATAATCAGCCCCAGCATTTT. Translated, it gives CASTGTDNQPQHF.

V usage is TRBV9 and J usage is TRBJ2-7; 7 bases agree with TRBD1. The CDR3 sequence is 15 residues long. Germline loops: CDR1 SGDLS, CDR2 YYNGEE. Losses at the gene ends were 0 bases for V and 4 bases for J; bases not matched to a gene: 7. CDR3 nucleotide sequence: TGTGCCAGCAGCGTAGTCTGGGACAGTACTTACGAGCAGTACTTC. This translates into CASSVVWDSTYEQYF.

CDR3 nucleotide sequence: TGTGCCAGCAGTTACGGACAGGGGAACGGGGAGCTGTTTTTT. Translating it yields CASSYGQGNGELFF. The chain links TRBV6-7 to TRBJ2-2; TRBD1 agrees at 9 bases. TRBV6-7 is reported as an ORF; its role is uncertain. CDR3 length equals 14 residues. J gave up 7 bases and V 2 bases, and 2 bases lay outside the gene matches.

The gene calls are TRBV9 and TRBJ1-2; TRBD1 matches 7 bases. The germline V gene encodes CDR1 SGDLS and CDR2 YYNGEE. With V trimmed by 4 bases and J by 5 bases, 5 bases remained unmatched. There are 13 residues in the CDR3. The CDR3 DNA sequence: TGTGCCAGCAGCCCGTCCAGGGGGTATGGCTACACCTTC. Its translation is CASSPSRGYGYTF. Full variable domain (rest looked up from reference TRBV9 and TRBJ1-2): DSGVTQTPKHLITATGQRVTLRCSPRSGDLSVYWYQQSLDQGLQFLIQYYNGEERAKGNILERFSAQQFPDLHSELNLSSLELGDSALYFCASSPSRGYGYTFGSGTRLTVV.

The chain uses TRBV19 and TRBJ1-5; TRBD1 agrees at 7 bases. Per germline, CDR1 LNHDA and CDR2 SQIVND (reference sequence). Unmatched junction bases numbered 8, after V lost 6 bases and J lost 3 bases. The CDR3 is 15 residues long. CDR3 sequence: CASSPTGTDNQPQHF. The CDR3 nucleotides read TGTGCCAGTAGCCCGACCGGGACAGACAATCAGCCCCAGCATTTT.

The chain links TRBV28 to TRBJ1-3; 7 bases agree with TRBD1. CDR3 length: 14 amino acids. Germline CDR1 is MDHEN and CDR2 is SYDVKM. The junction had 9 bases not matched to a gene; V was cut back by 10 bases and J by 3 bases. The DNA of the CDR3 is TGTGCCACTAGGTGGACAGGTTTTGGAAACACCATATATTTT. Translation: CATRWTGFGNTIYF. Supplemented by reference TRBV28 and TRBJ1-3, the full variable domain reads DVKVTQSSRYLVKRTGEKVFLECVQDMDHENMFWYRQDPGLGLRLIYFSYDVKMKEKGDIPEGYSVSREKKERFSLILESASTNQTSMYLCATRWTGFGNTIYFGEGSWLTVV.

This chain connects TRBV13 to TRBJ1-3, with D perhaps TRBD1 (6 bases). The CDR3 is 16 residues long. Trimming cost V 2 bases and J 1 base, with 12 bases left between them. Germline V lookup: CDR1 PRHDT, CDR2 FYEKMQ (reference sequence). The CDR3 bases are TGTGCCAGCAGCTTACGTTGGGGGACATCTGGAAACACCATATATTTT. The encoded protein is CASSLRWGTSGNTIYF.

The chain links TRBV7-3 to TRBJ2-5; possibly TRBD1 for D (6 bases). This CDR3 is built from 14 residues. Trimming pared 5 bases from V and 5 bases from J, leaving 15 bases between. Germline V gives CDR1 SGHTA, CDR2 FQGTGA. Here the CDR3 DNA reads TGTGCCAGCAGCCACCAGGGGCGTCCGGAGACCCAGTACTTC. It translates to CASSHQGRPETQYF.

The J gene is TRBJ2-7, the V gene TRBV28; the D gene is possibly TRBD1 (7 bases). V was clipped by 4 bases and J by 3 bases, with 22 bases between them. CDR1 and CDR2 from the germline V gene are MDHEN and SYDVKM. This CDR3 contains 17 residues. This CDR3 is CASSSNGGGKFDYEQYF. For the CDR3, the DNA is TGTGCCAGCAGTTCCAACGGAGGGGGCAAGTTCGACTACGAGCAGTACTTC.

The chain couples TRBV6-1 to TRBJ1-1; tentative D call: TRBD1 (5 bases). CDR1 is MNHNS and CDR2 is SASEGT in the germline V gene. The germline V and J ends were trimmed by 3 bases and 3 bases, with 14 bases remaining between them. The CDR3 length is 15 residues. The CDR3 loop reads CASSDATEGDTEAFF. Written as DNA, the CDR3 is TGTGCCAGCAGTGACGCGACAGAAGGGGACACTGAAGCTTTCTTT.

The rearrangement joins TRBV7-9 to TRBJ1-2; 7 bases match TRBD1. This CDR3 spans 14 amino acids. In germline, CDR1 is SEHNR, CDR2 FQNEAQ (reference sequence). After removal of 5 bases from V and 8 bases from J, the junction contained 11 bases not matched to a gene. The CDR3 protein is CASSNGTAAQGYTF. The CDR3 region has the DNA TGTGCCAGCAGCAACGGGACAGCGGCGCAGGGCTACACCTTC.

The rearrangement links TRBV5-6 to TRBJ2-5; 8 bases line up with TRBD1. The CDR3 is made up of 14 amino acids. The trim removed 6 bases at V and 1 base at J, leaving 5 bases unmatched. Germline V CDR1 and CDR2: SGHDT, YYEEEE. Written as DNA, the CDR3 is TGTGCCAGCATCCTTGGACAGGGCCAAGAGACCCAGTACTTC. Its translation is CASILGQGQETQYF.

V and J are TRBV7-9 and TRBJ2-3; 8 bases map to TRBD2. Germline CDR1 SEHNR, CDR2 FQNEAQ (reference sequence). The CDR3 runs to 16 residues. V lost 5 bases and J lost 4; bases outside the gene matches: 11. CDR3 bases: TGTGCCAGCAGCCCAGGACTAGCTTCTATCCCAGATACGCAGTATTTT. Its translation: CASSPGLASIPDTQYF.

The rearrangement links TRBV10-3 to TRBJ2-1; TRBD2 agrees at 8 bases. Germline V gene lookup returns CDR1 ENHRY and CDR2 SYGVKD. The CDR3 covers 13 residues. V was pared by 11 bases and J by 2 bases, with 5 bases of the junction left unmatched. The CDR3: CAASGLAYNEQFF. The CDR3 region has the DNA TGTGCCGCCTCGGGACTAGCCTACAATGAGCAGTTCTTC.

CDR3 nucleotides: TGTGCCACCAGGACCCGAAGGAGGGCGACTGAAGCTTTCTTT. Translation: CATRTRRRATEAFF. V usage is TRBV15 and J usage is TRBJ1-1, with no clear D. Trimming left V 6 bases short and J 5 bases short, with 16 bases between. The CDR3 is made up of 14 amino acids. The V gene's germline CDR1 is LNHNV and CDR2 YYDKDF (reference sequence).

V usage is TRBV27 and J usage is TRBJ1-1; D remains unclear. The CDR3 has 15 residues. Trimming removed 1 base from V and 0 bases from J, with 9 bases in between. Germline V gives CDR1 MNHEY, CDR2 SMNVEV (reference sequence). The CDR3 loop reads CASSLYRTLNTEAFF. The CDR3 DNA reads as TGTGCCAGCAGTTTATACAGAACTTTGAACACTGAAGCTTTCTTT.

The chain carries TRBV19 and TRBJ1-5, with D possibly TRBD1 on 5 matching bases. CDR1 LNHDA and CDR2 SQIVND come from the germline V gene (reference sequence). The CDR3 is 15 residues long. V gave up 3 bases and J gave up 1 base, with 10 bases separating them. CDR3 residues: CASSMFRESNQPQHF. In DNA form, the CDR3 reads TGTGCCAGTAGTATGTTCAGGGAAAGCAATCAGCCCCAGCATTTT.